These 17 T cell receptor beta chains were all obtained from the same sample, sequenced in a study of blood T cells in healthy people across ages. The authors ran a second PCR of about 7 to 11 cycles using a sample-barcoded 5' primer and a J-beta primer mix. Using its own MiXCR run on the 5' RACE reads, TCRdb lists one record per CDR3 protein. The sample holds roughly 700,000 distinct CDR3 sequences, 49% seen once. The material sequenced was blood. The receptor set was obtained from a woman in her sixties or seventies in good health.

The V gene is TRBV7-9, the J gene TRBJ1-1, with a tentative D call TRBD1 (6 bases). CDR1 is SEHNR, CDR2 FQNEAQ, per germline (reference sequence). The V and J ends lost 3 bases and 11 bases respectively, with 16 bases between them. The CDR3 spans 13 residues. As DNA, the CDR3 is TGTGCCAGCAGCTTCGGCGAAAGGGGGATGGCTTTCTTT. Protein: CASSFGERGMAFF.

J is TRBJ2-3 and V is TRBV7-2, with 11 bases aligning to TRBD2. With 1 base clipped from V and 4 bases from J, the junction kept 4 bases outside the gene matches. CDR3 length equals 16 residues. CDR1 SGHTA and CDR2 FQGNSA come from the germline V gene. CDR3 DNA sequence: TGTGCCAGCAGCTTAGTAGCGGGAGGGCCTGCAGATACGCAGTATTTT. Protein product: CASSLVAGGPADTQYF.

This chain connects TRBV7-2 to TRBJ2-1; D perhaps matches TRBD1 (5 bases). V dropped 2 bases and J dropped 4 bases, with 15 bases sitting between them. Looked up from germline, CDR1 is SGHTA and CDR2 is FQGNSA. This CDR3 is 16 amino acids long. The CDR3: CASSLPRRQLYNEQFF. The DNA for the CDR3 is TGTGCCAGCAGCTTACCGAGGAGACAGCTATACAATGAGCAGTTCTTC.

The chain employs TRBV7-3 and TRBJ2-3; D ambiguous. Germline assignment: CDR1 SGHTA and CDR2 FQGTGA. Trimming took 1 base from V and 2 from J, leaving 7 bases between them. This CDR3 contains 14 residues. The CDR3 region is CASSLSRNTDTQYF. CDR3 nucleotide sequence: TGTGCCAGCAGCTTAAGCAGGAACACAGATACGCAGTATTTT.

This clonotype was counted a few times. The chain links TRBV9 to TRBJ2-3; 8 bases are shared with TRBD2. The CDR3 contains 15 residues. V was clipped by 0 bases and J by 2 bases; unmatched bases: 2. Per germline, CDR1 SGDLS and CDR2 YYNGEE. The CDR3, as DNA: TGTGCCAGCAGCGTAGGACTAGCGCACACAGATACGCAGTATTTT. Translated, it gives CASSVGLAHTDTQYF. Based on the CDR3 plus reference TRBV9 and TRBJ2-3, the full variable domain is DSGVTQTPKHLITATGQRVTLRCSPRSGDLSVYWYQQSLDQGLQFLIQYYNGEERAKGNILERFSAQQFPDLHSELNLSSLELGDSALYFCASSVGLAHTDTQYFGPGTRLTVL.

V gene TRBV7-9 combines with J gene TRBJ2-6; 11 bases map to TRBD1. Trimming at V came to 4 bases and at J to 0 bases, leaving 8 bases not matched to a gene. The germline gives CDR1 SEHNR, CDR2 FQNEAQ (reference sequence). The CDR3 is 19 residues long. The CDR3 nucleotides read TGTGCCAGCAGCTCTGGGACAGGGGGGATCCTCTCTGGGGCCAACGTCCTGACTTTC. Residues: CASSSGTGGILSGANVLTF.

The genes are TRBV24-1 and TRBJ2-1, with D hard to call. With 4 bases removed from V and 7 bases from J, the gap between germline ends came to 10 bases. The CDR3 runs to 13 residues. Per the germline V gene, CDR1 is KGHDR and CDR2 is SFDVKD. Written as DNA, the CDR3 is TGTGCCACCAGTGAGCGTAGTGCGAATGAGCAGTTCTTC. Residues: CATSERSANEQFF.

The chain uses TRBV30 and TRBJ2-6; TRBD2 aligns across 10 bases. This CDR3 has 17 residues. V lost 6 bases and J lost 0; bases outside the gene matches: 8. The germline V gene encodes CDR1 GTSNPN and CDR2 SVGIG (reference sequence). CDR3 sequence (DNA): TGTGCCTGCCAGCCTCGGACTAGCGGCTCTGGGGCCAACGTCCTGACTTTC. Its translation: CACQPRTSGSGANVLTF.

About this clonotype: This may stem from a read error, because a much larger clone lies one nucleotide away. V is TRBV7-9 and J is TRBJ2-7; TRBD2 matches at 7 bases. Looked up from germline, CDR1 is SEHNR and CDR2 is FQNEAQ (reference sequence). The CDR3 is 15 residues long. Trimming removed 0 bases from V and 2 bases from J; junction bases left unmatched: 4. CDR3 protein: CASSLARAGPYEQYF. CDR3 bases: TGTGCCAGCAGCTTAGCTCGAGCGGGACCCTACGAGCAGTACTTC.

The V and J genes are TRBV29-1 and TRBJ2-4, with D perhaps matching TRBD1 (5 bases). The better agreement between TRBJ2-7 and the DNA end casts doubt on the J call. The CDR3 covers 13 residues. Germline CDR1 SQVTM, CDR2 ANQGSEA. The CDR3 DNA reads as TGCAGCGTCGAGCGAACGGACACCTACGAGCAGTACTTC. As protein: CSVERTDTYEQYF.

This clonotype came up a few times. The V call is TRBV12-3 or TRBV12-4, the J call TRBJ2-4; 7 bases align to TRBD2. The CDR3 contains 15 residues. J lost 0 bases, V lost 3 bases, and 2 bases had no gene match. The CDR3 sequence is CASSLERGAKNIQYF. The CDR3 coding sequence is TGTGCCAGCAGTTTGGAGCGGGGAGCCAAAAACATTCAGTACTTC.

The chain employs TRBV9 and TRBJ2-1; maybe TRBD1 (7 bases). The V gene's germline CDR1 is SGDLS and CDR2 YYNGEE. Trimming left V 5 bases short and J 9 bases short, with 21 bases between. This CDR3 comprises 15 residues. CDR3 coding DNA: TGTGCCAGCAGAAGGGAAGGACAGGAGGGGGGTGAGCAGTTCTTC. Amino acids: CASRREGQEGGEQFF. The whole variable domain, remainder taken from reference TRBV9 and TRBJ2-1, is DSGVTQTPKHLITATGQRVTLRCSPRSGDLSVYWYQQSLDQGLQFLIQYYNGEERAKGNILERFSAQQFPDLHSELNLSSLELGDSALYFCASRREGQEGGEQFFGPGTRLTVL.

Only one count was recorded for this clonotype. The genes are TRBV7-9 and TRBJ2-3, with TRBD2 identical over 7 bases. In germline, CDR1 is SEHNR, CDR2 FQNEAQ (reference sequence). Trimming at V came to 4 bases and at J to 6 bases, leaving 7 bases not matched to a gene. This CDR3 has 14 residues. CDR3 residues: CASSYRGGFDTQYF. The CDR3 DNA reads as TGTGCCAGCAGCTACCGCGGGGGATTTGATACGCAGTATTTT.

This CDR3 reads CASSNRVQAQPQHF. CDR3 bases: TGTGCCAGCAGCAACAGGGTTCAGGCACAGCCCCAGCATTTT. The chain couples TRBV6-2 or TRBV6-3 to TRBJ1-5, with D perhaps TRBD1 (6 bases). The CDR3 runs 14 residues. The V end lost 6 bases, the J end lost 7 bases, and 16 bases lay between the germline ends. The V gene's germline CDR1 is MNHEY and CDR2 SVGEGT.

The CDR3 nucleotides read TGCGCCAGCAGCCCGAGACTAGGCGATGAGCAGTTCTTC. It specifies CASSPRLGDEQFF. This chain connects TRBV5-1 to TRBJ2-1; tentative D call: TRBD2 (6 bases). In germline, CDR1 is SGHRS, CDR2 YFSETQ. Trimming pared 4 bases from V and 8 bases from J, leaving 13 bases between. The CDR3 length is 13 residues.

The genes are TRBV3-1 and TRBJ2-7; D possibly corresponds to TRBD2 (5 bases). The V end lost 1 base, the J end lost 5 bases, and 9 bases lay between the germline ends. Per the germline V gene, CDR1 is LGHDT and CDR2 is YNNKEL (reference sequence). The CDR3 is made up of 13 amino acids. The CDR3 is CASSQGAGNEQYF. Written as DNA, the CDR3 is TGTGCCAGCAGCCAAGGTGCCGGGAACGAGCAGTACTTC.

The chain carries TRBV27 and TRBJ2-1; D not resolved. V lost 4 bases, J lost 9 bases, and 7 bases lay in between. CDR1 is MNHEY and CDR2 is SMNVEV in the germline V gene (reference sequence). The CDR3 is made up of 11 amino acids. The CDR3 nucleotides are TGTGCCAGCAGTTATATGAGTGAGCAGTTCTTC. Translation gives CASSYMSEQFF.